A single sample gave rise to the 10 T cell receptor beta chains below, sequenced in a study of cytomegalovirus exposure and HLA in healthy donors (dated by TCRdb to about 2017). Preparation of the library involved the immunoSEQ multiplex PCR assay. For the multiplex PCR, a mixture combining 60 forward primers for TCR Vbeta segments and 13 reverse primers for TCR Jbeta segments was used. The immuneACCESS repertoire file appears here via TCRdb, limited to in-frame rearrangements. These files lack a portion of the clones; in checked studies, under half of the deficit traces to unresolved V genes, and the cause of the others is not known. In this sample the table shows 210,000 or so clones, approximately 82% of which occur a single time. The biggest ten clones account for roughly 0.58% of the sample. Material: PBMCs. Receptors originate from a woman in her thirties or forties in good health and CMV-seronegative.

The genes are TRBV5-1 and TRBJ2-5; TRBD2 agrees at 12 bases. Per the germline V gene, CDR1 is SGHRS and CDR2 is YFSETQ. The V gene end was trimmed by 4 bases and the J gene end by 2 bases; junction bases not matched to a gene: 3. There are 15 residues in the CDR3. The CDR3 nucleotides read TGCGCCAGCAGCCTGACTAGCGGGGGACAAGAGACCCAGTACTTC. Translated: CASSLTSGGQETQYF.

This chain joins TRBV6-1 and TRBJ2-7; D may be TRBD2 (5 bases). This CDR3 spans 15 amino acids. The ends were cut back, 0 bases at V and 2 bases at J, with 11 bases in the middle. Germline values: CDR1 MNHNS, CDR2 SASEGT. CDR3 nucleotide sequence: TGTGCCAGCAGTGAAGCTCGTGGAGGAACCTACGAGCAGTACTTC. Amino acid sequence: CASSEARGGTYEQYF.

The chain carries TRBV29-1 and TRBJ1-1; TRBD1 aligns across 7 bases. The CDR3 contains 14 residues. CDR1 is SQVTM, CDR2 ANQGSEA, per germline. Germline trimming cut 7 bases from V and 6 bases from J; bases unmatched to any gene: 14. CDR3 nucleotide sequence: TGCAGCGCTCTGACAGGGTATCCGTCGGCTGAAGCTTTCTTT. Its protein product is CSALTGYPSAEAFF.

This clone is a singleton in its sample. The rearrangement uses TRBV7-8 and TRBJ2-7; tentatively, D is TRBD2 (5 bases). V lost 2 bases to trimming and J lost 3 bases, with 5 bases between them. The CDR3 loop spans 12 amino acids. Germline V gives CDR1 SGHVS, CDR2 FQNEAQ. The CDR3 DNA reads as TGTGCCAGCAGCTTACGGGACTACGAGCAGTACTTC. Translation gives CASSLRDYEQYF.

This chain uses TRBV5-4 with TRBJ2-5; D might be TRBD2 (6 bases). Germline loops: CDR1 SGHNT, CDR2 YYREEE (reference sequence). This CDR3 is 14 amino acids long. Deletions cut 0 bases from V and 6 bases from J, with 12 bases between. CDR3 sequence: CASSLERAGKTQYF. The CDR3 nucleotides are TGTGCCAGCAGCTTGGAGAGGGCGGGGAAGACCCAGTACTTC.

This sequence joins TRBV7-2 and TRBJ1-5, with D perhaps matching TRBD1 (6 bases). The CDR3 loop spans 18 amino acids. The V gene lost 1 base and the J gene lost 2 bases, with 18 bases spanning the gap. Germline V gives CDR1 SGHTA, CDR2 FQGNSA. CDR3 nucleotide sequence: TGTGCCAGCAGCTTAGGCCCGTTGGGGGCGCCAGGCAATCAGCCCCAGCATTTT. This codes for CASSLGPLGAPGNQPQHF.

This chain joins TRBV9 and TRBJ2-5, with 7 bases fitting TRBD2. CDR3 size: 16 residues. Germline CDR1 reads SGDLS; CDR2 reads YYNGEE. V was pared by 4 bases and J by 0 bases, with 9 bases of the junction left unmatched. The CDR3 bases are TGTGCCAGCAGCTTTTGGAGCGGGGAGTACCAAGAGACCCAGTACTTC. It translates to CASSFWSGEYQETQYF.

The chain is built from TRBV19 and TRBJ1-2; D is unresolved. From germline, CDR1 is LNHDA and CDR2 SQIVND (reference sequence). Trimming took off 3 bases at V and 7 bases at J, with 9 bases between the two ends. CDR3 length equals 12 residues. The CDR3 DNA reads TGTGCCAGTAGTATTCCGGTCCGTGGCTACACCTTC. Protein sequence: CASSIPVRGYTF.

This clone has only a few counts. V and J are TRBV5-6 and TRBJ2-6, with TRBD1 identical over 10 bases. CDR1 is SGHDT and CDR2 is YYEEEE in the germline V gene. This CDR3 region has 17 residues. The V gene end was trimmed by 2 bases and the J gene end by 4 bases; junction bases not matched to a gene: 6. The CDR3 protein is CASSFGQGGAGANVLTF. CDR3 DNA sequence: TGTGCCAGCAGCTTTGGACAGGGGGGGGCCGGGGCCAACGTCCTGACTTTC.

The rearrangement links TRBV7-2 to TRBJ2-2; D may be TRBD2 (5 bases). The CDR3 is 15 residues long. The germline V gene has CDR1 SGHTA and CDR2 FQGNSA. V was pared by 2 bases and J by 4 bases, with 11 bases between. Written as DNA, the CDR3 is TGTGCCAGCAGCTTAATGGACTCTTCCACCGGGGAGCTGTTTTTT. Its protein product is CASSLMDSSTGELFF.